This T cell receptor (beta chain) is drawn from a study of T-cell reconstitution after alpha-beta-depleted transplantation in children. The TCRbeta library was prepared with unique molecular identifiers. TCRdb re-derived calls from the PCR reads in MiXCR, one entry per CDR3 protein. The sample lists over 300,000 distinct CDR3 sequences; approximately 10% were seen once. The CDR3 covers 17 residues. With V trimmed by 3 bases and J by 2 bases, 10 bases remained unmatched. Per germline, CDR1 LGHDT and CDR2 YNNKEL (reference sequence). This sequence was found in a human donor who donated a stem cell graft to a child with acute lymphoblastic leukemia. The sample consisted of PBMCs from the stem cell graft donor, taken from the stem cell graft. V gene TRBV3-1 combines with J gene TRBJ2-1; 7 bases line up with TRBD1. The CDR3 sequence: CASSHLTGKFPYNEQFF. In DNA, the CDR3 is TGTGCCAGCAGCCACCTGACAGGGAAGTTCCCCTACAATGAGCAGTTCTTC.